One and the same sample provided the 27 T cell receptor beta chains below, sequenced in a study of blood T cell repertoires in COVID-19. Assay: immunoSEQ multiplex PCR; the TCRdb copy retains only in-frame clones and omits some. The sample records 120,000 or so clones, more than 65% being singletons. The specimen sequenced was peripheral blood. These receptors all come from a woman of 80 years or more with acute or convalescent COVID-19.

The chain joins TRBV7-8 to TRBJ1-2, with 8 bases that match TRBD1. With V trimmed by 5 bases and J by 4 bases, 9 bases remained unmatched. The CDR3 is made up of 15 amino acids. In germline, CDR1 is SGHVS, CDR2 FQNEAQ. The DNA for the CDR3 is TGTGCCAGCAGCCCCGGACAGGGAACAAGCTATGGCTACACCTTC. It translates to CASSPGQGTSYGYTF.

This clone came up a few times. The chain links TRBV3-1 (or the pseudogene TRBV3-2) to TRBJ2-1; 11 nucleotides match TRBD2. Unmatched junction bases numbered 7, after V lost 2 bases and J lost 4 bases. Germline-derived CDR1 and CDR2 are LGHDT and YNNKEL (reference sequence). The CDR3 totals 17 residues. The CDR3 loop is CASSQRASGGFYNEQFF. CDR3 nucleotide sequence: TGTGCCAGCAGCCAAAGGGCTAGCGGGGGGTTTTACAATGAGCAGTTCTTC.

In DNA, the CDR3 is TGTGCCAGCAGCTTCAGGACAGGAACATCCTACGAGCAGTACTTC. It encodes CASSFRTGTSYEQYF. V usage is TRBV11-3 and J usage is TRBJ2-7; 7 bases are shared with TRBD1. The V gene end was trimmed by 3 bases and the J gene end by 1 base; junction bases not matched to a gene: 6. The germline gives CDR1 SGHNT, CDR2 YENEEA. CDR3 length equals 15 residues.

The chain has TRBV19 and TRBJ2-7, with D hard to call. V was shortened by 7 bases and J by 0 bases, with 16 bases between the two germline ends. The V gene's germline CDR1 is LNHDA and CDR2 SQIVND (reference sequence). This CDR3 has 15 residues. The CDR3 nucleotides are TGTGCCAGTACCTCACCGAGCGCCGGCTCCTACGAGCAGTACTTC. Protein: CASTSPSAGSYEQYF.

This sequence joins TRBV5-4 and TRBJ2-5; 10 bases align to TRBD2. The J segment lost 5 bases and the V segment lost 2 bases, leaving 9 bases of the junction unmatched. This CDR3 has 16 amino acids. CDR1 and CDR2 from the germline V gene are SGHNT and YYREEE (reference sequence). CDR3 in DNA: TGTGCCAGCAGCTTTATGAGCGGGGGGGCCGGGGAGACCCAGTACTTC. Amino acid sequence: CASSFMSGGAGETQYF.

The gene calls are TRBV28 and TRBJ2-1; 16 bases align to TRBD2. Germline CDR1 is MDHEN and CDR2 is SYDVKM. The CDR3 spans 17 residues. Germline trimming cut 6 bases from V and 9 bases from J; bases unmatched to any gene: 11. As DNA, the CDR3 is TGTGCCAGCAGCTCCTGGGGACTAGCGGGAGGGGGGAGTGAGCAGTTCTTC. Translating it yields CASSSWGLAGGGSEQFF.

The chain combines TRBV28 with TRBJ2-7; 8 bases are a match to TRBD1. CDR1 and CDR2 (germline): MDHEN, SYDVKM. The length of the CDR3 is 14 residues. V shed 3 bases, J shed 3 bases, and the junction held 4 bases outside the gene matches. Written as DNA, the CDR3 is TGTGCCAGCAGTTTTGCCGGACAGGGCTACGAGCAGTACTTC. As protein: CASSFAGQGYEQYF.

Concerning this clone itself: Other DNA sequences from this sample encode an identical CDR3 as well. V usage is TRBV12-3 or TRBV12-4 and J usage is TRBJ2-5; D gene uncertain. V was clipped by 3 bases and J by 3 bases, with 2 bases between them. This CDR3 contains 11 residues. As DNA, the CDR3 is TGTGCCAGCAGTTTCAAAGAGACCCAGTACTTC. This encodes CASSFKETQYF.

The J gene is TRBJ2-4, the V gene TRBV30; the D is unclear. V lost 3 bases and J lost 0, with 9 bases in between. Germline CDR1 is GTSNPN and CDR2 is SVGIG (reference sequence). The CDR3 contains 14 residues. Written as DNA, the CDR3 is TGTGCCTGGAGGACAAGTTTAGCCAAAAACATTCAGTACTTC. Its protein is CAWRTSLAKNIQYF.

The chain uses TRBV6-2 or TRBV6-3 and TRBJ2-7; D may be TRBD1 (6 bases). Deletions cut 0 bases from V and 2 bases from J, with 11 bases between. The CDR3 length is 15 residues. Germline lookup yields CDR1 MNHEY and CDR2 SVGEGT. CDR3 sequence (DNA): TGTGCCAGCAGTTACTCGATCCCAGGGGCCTACGAGCAGTACTTC. It translates to CASSYSIPGAYEQYF.

CDR3: CASSLRGQAAATEAFF. CDR3 bases: TGTGCCAGCAGCTTAAGGGGACAGGCGGCGGCCACTGAAGCTTTCTTT. The chain is built from TRBV7-6 and TRBJ1-1, with 8 bases aligning to TRBD1. With V trimmed by 2 bases and J by 4 bases, 9 bases remained unmatched. This CDR3 has 16 residues. Germline V lookup: CDR1 SGHVS, CDR2 FNYEAQ.

This chain joins TRBV5-1 and TRBJ1-4; unclear D gene. The CDR3 covers 13 residues. Germline V CDR1 and CDR2: SGHRS, YFSETQ. Trimming cost V 2 bases and J 6 bases, with 8 bases left between them. CDR3 sequence: CASSFHGDEKLFF. CDR3 DNA: TGCGCCAGCAGCTTTCACGGGGATGAAAAACTGTTTTTT.

The chain recombines TRBV21-1 with TRBJ2-3; the table's TRBD2 call for D was not verified on the DNA. TRBV21-1 is marked as a pseudogene. The CDR3 consists of 15 residues. In DNA, the CDR3 is TGTGCCAGCAGCGCTAGCGGATTTTACACAGATACGCAGTATTTT. It specifies CASSASGFYTDTQYF.

This clone was observed once. The chain is built from TRBV5-6 and TRBJ2-5; TRBD1 is a possible D gene (6 bases). The CDR3 spans 13 residues. CDR1 and CDR2 from the germline V gene are SGHDT and YYEEEE. With 2 bases removed from V and 5 bases from J, the gap between germline ends came to 10 bases. The CDR3 protein is CASSFQGWETQYF. The DNA of the CDR3 is TGTGCCAGCAGCTTCCAGGGGTGGGAGACCCAGTACTTC.

The V call is TRBV6-2 or TRBV6-3, the J call TRBJ1-2, with D perhaps TRBD1 (6 bases). The CDR3 spans 13 residues. Germline V CDR1 and CDR2: MNHEY, SVGEGT. V lost 3 bases and J 12 bases, leaving 17 bases between the germline ends. In nucleotides, the CDR3 is TGTGCCAGCAGTTATGGGACACACGGCTTTCACACCTTC. Translation gives CASSYGTHGFHTF.

This clone turned up a few times. The chain recombines TRBV29-1 with TRBJ1-1, with D perhaps TRBD1 (5 bases). Per germline, CDR1 SQVTM and CDR2 ANQGSEA. V lost 3 bases and J 1 base, leaving 9 bases between the germline ends. The CDR3 has 13 residues. The CDR3 protein is CSVDAGGNTEAFF. CDR3 bases: TGCAGCGTTGACGCGGGGGGGAACACTGAAGCTTTCTTT.

The chain is built from TRBV11-2 and TRBJ1-2; TRBD1 is a possible D gene (5 bases). The length of the CDR3 is 13 residues. V was cut by 4 bases and J by 3 bases, with 9 bases left in between. The germline V gene encodes CDR1 SGHAT and CDR2 FQNNGV. The CDR3 loop reads CASSYSGDYGYTF. DNA of the CDR3: TGTGCCAGCAGCTATTCGGGGGACTATGGCTACACCTTC.

V usage is TRBV20-1 and J usage is TRBJ1-1; D is uncertain. In germline, CDR1 is DFQATT, CDR2 SNEGSKA (reference sequence). V lost 3 bases and J 8 bases, leaving 22 bases between the germline ends. This CDR3 is built from 15 residues. CDR3 protein: CSASETDRGITEAFF. Written as DNA, the CDR3 is TGCAGTGCTAGTGAAACAGACCGGGGAATTACAGAAGCTTTCTTT.

This clone appeared a single time. The chain has TRBV18 and TRBJ1-1; D remains ambiguous. CDR3 length: 15 amino acids. CDR1 and CDR2 from the germline V gene are KGHSH and LQKENI. Trimming took 0 bases from V and 3 from J, leaving 11 bases between them. The CDR3 is CASSPPGSWDTEAFF. DNA for the CDR3: TGTGCCAGCTCACCACCAGGGAGTTGGGACACTGAAGCTTTCTTT.

Only one count was recorded for this clone. The DNA of the CDR3 is TGTGCCAGCTCACCATCGAGACAGGGCTCCTACGAGCAGTACTTC. It translates to CASSPSRQGSYEQYF. This sequence joins TRBV18 and TRBJ2-7, with 7 bases that match TRBD1. Germline loops: CDR1 KGHSH, CDR2 LQKENI. V shed 2 bases and J 0 bases; nucleotides not matched to a gene: 4. This CDR3 spans 15 amino acids.

This clone turned up a few times. This chain links TRBV5-6 with TRBJ2-7; tentative D call: TRBD2 (5 bases). CDR3 length: 14 amino acids. V was pared by 5 bases and J by 1 base, with 13 bases between. Germline V gene sequence: CDR1 SGHDT, CDR2 YYEEEE. CDR3 bases: TGTGCCAGCAGGAGAAACGGGGTTTCCTACGAGCAGTACTTC. Amino acid sequence: CASRRNGVSYEQYF.

The rearrangement joins TRBV5-4 to TRBJ2-7; D remains unclear. The ends were cut back, 0 bases at V and 4 bases at J, with 14 bases in the middle. The CDR3 runs 15 residues. The germline gives CDR1 SGHNT, CDR2 YYREEE (reference sequence). The DNA for the CDR3 is TGTGCCAGCAGCTTGGGAGCCCCACCTACTTACGAGCAGTACTTC. It codes for CASSLGAPPTYEQYF.

This clone was counted a few times. The chain uses TRBV7-2 and TRBJ2-7; 9 bases agree with TRBD2. V shed 3 bases and J 2 bases; nucleotides not matched to a gene: 8. This CDR3 region has 16 residues. Germline assignment: CDR1 SGHTA and CDR2 FQGNSA. The CDR3 region has the DNA TGTGCCAGCAGCTTGGGACTACGACTAGCGGCCTACGAGCAGTACTTC. Amino acid sequence: CASSLGLRLAAYEQYF.

The chain has TRBV11-2 and TRBJ1-2, with TRBD1 identical over 8 bases. There are 15 residues in the CDR3. The trim removed 3 bases at V and 10 bases at J, leaving 13 bases unmatched. In germline, CDR1 is SGHAT, CDR2 FQNNGV. This chain's CDR3 is CASSFGQGEGEDYTF. The DNA of the CDR3 is TGTGCCAGCAGCTTTGGACAGGGTGAAGGAGAAGACTACACCTTC.

The chain couples TRBV28 to TRBJ2-7; D is unclear. V was shortened by 1 base and J by 4 bases, with 17 bases between the two germline ends. Germline assignment: CDR1 MDHEN and CDR2 SYDVKM. This CDR3 comprises 16 residues. The CDR3 DNA sequence: TGTGCCAGCAGTTTATCCCAATCCCCTTCACAATACGAGCAGTACTTC. As protein: CASSLSQSPSQYEQYF.

The chain uses TRBV7-2 and TRBJ2-2; 9 bases are a match to TRBD1. This CDR3 is 14 amino acids long. The V gene end was trimmed by 5 bases and the J gene end by 7 bases; junction bases not matched to a gene: 5. Germline V lookup: CDR1 SGHTA, CDR2 FQGNSA. The CDR3 DNA reads TGTGCCAGCAGCCAGACAGGGGGAGGCGGGGAGCTGTTTTTT. Its translation is CASSQTGGGGELFF.

The chain carries TRBV5-1 and TRBJ1-6; no clear D gene. The germline gives CDR1 SGHRS, CDR2 YFSETQ. Trimming left V 0 bases short and J 0 bases short, with 13 bases between. The CDR3 has 18 residues. CDR3 loop: CASSLVRPASSYNSPLHF. DNA of the CDR3: TGCGCCAGCAGCTTGGTTCGTCCAGCTAGCTCCTATAATTCACCCCTCCACTTT.